The T cell receptor (beta chain) described here comes from a study of long-term antiretroviral therapy in people with HIV. With regard to this clone: Its antigen is undetermined.

Runs used v3.0 of the immunoSEQ assay and were done at survey level. Method: immunoSEQ multiplex PCR; TCRdb's copy keeps in-frame clones and lacks some. The table lists about 21,000 clones, 82% of them singletons. The CDR3 contains 14 residues. Germline V lookup: CDR1 SGHRS, CDR2 YFSETQ. Germline trimming cut 3 bases from V and 5 bases from J; bases unmatched to any gene: 4. Points from the study as a whole: Once patients were on ART, diversity went higher but still fell short of transplant donor controls. Spans of CDR3 length were tighter for HIV repertoires than for controls. Information on adherence to ART, viral resistance or therapy changes was unavailable. Pre-ART clonal expansions dominated every time point's repertoire.

The source material was unsorted PBMCs, sampled at the start of antiretroviral therapy. The TCR originated in a man aged 50 or older with HIV. The chain is built from TRBV5-1 and TRBJ2-7; 11 nucleotides agree with TRBD1. CDR3 coding DNA: TGCGCCAGCAGCTCCCCGGGACAGGGGGACGAGCAGTACTTC. This codes for CASSSPGQGDEQYF.